The text below deals with one T cell receptor beta chain. Libraries were prepared by immunoSEQ multiplex PCR; TCRdb keeps only in-frame clonotypes and omits some of them. In the table there are 110,000 or so clones, approximately 79% of which are singletons. This specimen belongs to a study of blood T cell repertoires in COVID-19. The CDR3 spans 17 residues. Germline trimming cut 5 bases from V and 4 bases from J; bases unmatched to any gene: 9. Looked up from germline, CDR1 is MDHEN and CDR2 is SYDVKM. The TCR sequence derives from a man in his fifties or sixties with acute or convalescent COVID-19. The sequenced sample consisted of peripheral blood. This chain joins TRBV28 and TRBJ2-3; 13 nucleotides match TRBD2. CDR3 DNA: TGTGCCAGCAGTCGACGGACTAGCGGGAGAGGTGCAGATACGCAGTATTTT. Protein: CASSRRTSGRGADTQYF.